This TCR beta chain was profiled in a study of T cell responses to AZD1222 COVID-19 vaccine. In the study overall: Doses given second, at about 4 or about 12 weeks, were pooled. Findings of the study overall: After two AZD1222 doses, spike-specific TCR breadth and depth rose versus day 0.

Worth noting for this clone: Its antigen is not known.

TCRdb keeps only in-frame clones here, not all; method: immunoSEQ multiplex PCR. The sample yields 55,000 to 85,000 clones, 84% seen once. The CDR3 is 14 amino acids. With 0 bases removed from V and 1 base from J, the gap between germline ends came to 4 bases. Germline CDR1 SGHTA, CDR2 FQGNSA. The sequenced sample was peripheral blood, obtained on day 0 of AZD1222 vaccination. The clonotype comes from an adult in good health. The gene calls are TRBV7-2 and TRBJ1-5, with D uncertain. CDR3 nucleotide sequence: TGTGCCAGCAGCTTAGCGGACAGCAATCAGCCCCAGCATTTT. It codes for CASSLADSNQPQHF.